This T cell receptor (beta chain) was sequenced during a study of cytomegalovirus exposure and HLA in healthy donors. Study-level background: The same platform as the roughly 670 first-cohort repertoires was used for the 95 to 150 validation repertoires, a later analysis reported. Findings of the study overall: Roughly 170 TCR beta chains were listed as cytomegalovirus-associated. Subsequent analysis revealed that first-cohort TCR clusters tended to co-occur in the 130 or so validation repertoires. Rare TCR sequences predominated, though certain public TCRs were found in many donors.

Data came from immunoSEQ multiplex PCR; TCRdb stores just in-frame clones and leaves some out. Altogether some 170,000 clones are present, roughly 89% being singletons, with the ten largest covering more than 1.2%. Germline-derived CDR1 and CDR2 are MNHEY and SVGAGI. The CDR3 is 16 residues long. The V gene lost 4 bases and the J gene lost 5 bases, with 18 bases spanning the gap. On this clone: Its antigen is currently unknown.

The specimen was PBMCs. The TCR originated in a woman aged 30 to 39 in good health and CMV-seronegative. J is TRBJ2-1 and V is TRBV6-5; maybe TRBD2 (5 bases). DNA for the CDR3: TGTGCCAGCAGTTCCCTCGACTACCCACTCCACAATGAGCAGTTCTTC. It is translated as CASSSLDYPLHNEQFF.